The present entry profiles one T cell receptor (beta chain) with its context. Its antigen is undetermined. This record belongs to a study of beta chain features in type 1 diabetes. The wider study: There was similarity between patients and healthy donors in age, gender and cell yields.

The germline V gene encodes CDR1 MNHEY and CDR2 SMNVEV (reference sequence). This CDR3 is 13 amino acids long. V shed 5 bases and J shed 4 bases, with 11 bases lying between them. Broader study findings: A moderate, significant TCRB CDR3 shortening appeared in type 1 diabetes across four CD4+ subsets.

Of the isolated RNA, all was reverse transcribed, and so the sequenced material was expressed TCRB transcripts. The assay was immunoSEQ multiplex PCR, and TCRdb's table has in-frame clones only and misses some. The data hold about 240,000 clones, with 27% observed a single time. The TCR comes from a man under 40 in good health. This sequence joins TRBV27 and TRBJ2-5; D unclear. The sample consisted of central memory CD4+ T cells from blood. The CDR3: CASSLEGRETQYF. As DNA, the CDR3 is TGTGCCAGCAGTCTCGAAGGGCGAGAGACCCAGTACTTC.